The 6 T cell receptor beta chains below all came from one sample that was sequenced in a study of T cell changes during pregnancy in multiple sclerosis. Some clones are missing from TCRdb's copy, which holds only in-frame ones; the method was immunoSEQ multiplex PCR. The sample records some 52,000 clones, 85% to 95% being singletons. Here the sequenced sample was CD4+ T cells from peripheral blood mononuclear cells, taken before pregnancy. These receptor sequences come from a female donor with multiple sclerosis, enrolled in a pregnancy study.

The V and J genes are TRBV4-1 and TRBJ1-4, with 8 positions matching TRBD1. The V and J ends lost 5 bases and 6 bases, in that order; junction bases with no gene match: 8. The CDR3 is made up of 15 amino acids. Germline lookup yields CDR1 MGHRA and CDR2 YSYEKL. The CDR3 coding sequence is TGCGCCAGCAGCTTGACAGGGGCGCAGGATGAAAAACTGTTTTTT. It translates to CASSLTGAQDEKLFF.

V usage is TRBV6-1 and J usage is TRBJ2-7; the D gene is possibly TRBD2 (6 bases). CDR1 MNHNS and CDR2 SASEGT come from the germline V gene. The CDR3 runs 12 residues. With 0 bases removed from V and 7 bases from J, the gap between germline ends came to 7 bases. The CDR3 region has the DNA TGTGCCAGCAGTGAAGCGGGGGGAGAGCAGTACTTC. Protein: CASSEAGGEQYF.

The chain combines TRBV7-2 with TRBJ1-5; D is undetermined. Deletions cut 0 bases from V and 9 bases from J, with 18 bases between. CDR3 length: 16 residues. Germline V gene sequence: CDR1 SGHTA, CDR2 FQGNSA. CDR3 loop: CASSLAAGGPEGPQHF. The CDR3 DNA reads as TGTGCCAGCAGCTTAGCGGCCGGAGGACCGGAGGGGCCCCAGCATTTT.

CDR3 region: CASSQGLLAATDTQYF. The CDR3 DNA reads as TGTGCCAGCAGCCAGGGACTGCTCGCGGCTACAGATACGCAGTATTTT. The J gene is TRBJ2-3, the V gene TRBV7-9; maybe TRBD2 (6 bases). This CDR3 region has 16 residues. The germline V and J ends were trimmed by 5 bases and 3 bases, with 18 bases remaining between them. The germline gives CDR1 SEHNR, CDR2 FQNEAQ (reference sequence).

This clone showed up just once. The chain links TRBV27 to TRBJ1-5; 9 bases agree with TRBD1. The ends lost 5 bases at V and 7 bases at J; junction bases unmatched: 9. The germline gives CDR1 MNHEY, CDR2 SMNVEV (reference sequence). CDR3 length equals 15 residues. CDR3 amino acids: CASSPQTGGGQPQHF. Here the CDR3 DNA reads TGTGCCAGCAGTCCCCAGACAGGGGGAGGACAGCCCCAGCATTTT.

The CDR3 coding sequence is TGTGCCAGCAGCTTGGGAACAGGGTTAGGTGGCTACACCTTC. This gives the protein CASSLGTGLGGYTF. The rearrangement joins TRBV7-9 to TRBJ1-2; tentative D call: TRBD1 (6 bases). V shed 3 bases and J shed 7 bases, with 15 bases lying between them. Per germline, CDR1 SEHNR and CDR2 FQNEAQ (reference sequence). The CDR3 loop spans 14 amino acids.